Listed here are 9 T cell receptor beta chains from one sample, sequenced in a study of blood T cell repertoires in COVID-19. Measured with immunoSEQ multiplex PCR; TCRdb has only the in-frame clones, and not every one. The sample shows 140,000 or so clones, 80% to 90% of them seen only once. The sample comprised peripheral blood. The receptors here all came from a woman in her forties or fifties with acute or convalescent COVID-19.

The genes are TRBV19 and TRBJ1-3; D is uncertain. Germline assignment: CDR1 LNHDA and CDR2 SQIVND (reference sequence). This CDR3 is 14 amino acids long. V was trimmed by 6 bases and J by 4 bases, leaving 13 bases between them. The CDR3, as DNA: TGTGCCAGTAGACGGACGAGGGTAGGAAACACCATATATTTT. It encodes CASRRTRVGNTIYF.

The chain employs TRBV5-4 and TRBJ2-7; 10 nucleotides match TRBD2. V lost 2 bases and J lost 7; bases outside the gene matches: 3. In germline, CDR1 is SGHNT, CDR2 YYREEE (reference sequence). The CDR3 is made up of 13 amino acids. The CDR3: CASSFASGSEQYF. DNA for the CDR3: TGTGCCAGCAGCTTCGCTAGCGGGAGTGAGCAGTACTTC.

This sequence joins TRBV5-5 and TRBJ2-2, with D possibly matching TRBD1 (6 bases). The CDR3 spans 17 residues. With 7 bases removed from V and 2 bases from J, the gap between germline ends came to 21 bases. In germline, CDR1 is SGHKS, CDR2 YYEKEE (reference sequence). The CDR3 DNA reads as TGTGCCAGCGAGCGATCCGCCGGGACACGAAACACCGGGGAGCTGTTTTTT. Translation: CASERSAGTRNTGELFF.

The chain joins TRBV10-1 to TRBJ1-2, with D unclear. V was shortened by 2 bases and J by 4 bases, with 8 bases between the two germline ends. Per the germline V gene, CDR1 is WNHNN and CDR2 is SYGVQD (reference sequence). CDR3 length: 13 residues. The CDR3 DNA sequence: TGCGCCAGCAGTGAGAGGCAGGCCTATGGCTACACCTTC. Its translation is CASSERQAYGYTF.

The rearrangement uses TRBV9 and TRBJ2-2; 8 bases map to TRBD1. Trimming cost V 6 bases and J 5 bases; bases outside gene matches: 12. The CDR3 loop spans 16 amino acids. Per germline, CDR1 SGDLS and CDR2 YYNGEE. The CDR3 here is CASTRYRQGQTGELFF. The CDR3 DNA is TGTGCCAGCACGCGGTATAGACAGGGGCAGACCGGGGAGCTGTTTTTT. Complete variable domain (other parts from reference TRBV9 and TRBJ2-2): DSGVTQTPKHLITATGQRVTLRCSPRSGDLSVYWYQQSLDQGLQFLIQYYNGEERAKGNILERFSAQQFPDLHSELNLSSLELGDSALYFCASTRYRQGQTGELFFGEGSRLTVL.

The rearrangement joins TRBV6-5 to TRBJ2-2; possible D gene TRBD2, 5 bases. Trimming took 4 bases from V and 6 from J, leaving 6 bases between them. There are 12 residues in the CDR3. Germline loops: CDR1 MNHEY, CDR2 SVGAGI. CDR3 sequence: CASSSDSGELFF. CDR3 in DNA: TGTGCCAGCAGTTCGGACTCCGGGGAGCTGTTTTTT.

The chain couples TRBV6-5 to TRBJ1-1, with 9 bases that match TRBD1. The J segment lost 1 base and the V segment lost 6 bases, leaving 6 bases of the junction unmatched. This CDR3 is 15 amino acids long. CDR1 is MNHEY, CDR2 SVGAGI, per germline. CDR3 bases: TGTGCCAGCAGATTAACGGACAGGGGGAACACTGAAGCTTTCTTT. Amino acids: CASRLTDRGNTEAFF.

This chain connects TRBV14 to TRBJ2-1; 9 bases fit TRBD2. Losses at the gene ends were 3 bases for V and 0 bases for J; bases not matched to a gene: 3. Germline lookup yields CDR1 SGHDN and CDR2 FVKESK. The CDR3 runs 16 residues. CDR3 residues: CASSHLSGSSYNEQFF. The DNA of the CDR3 is TGTGCCAGCAGCCATCTTAGCGGGAGCTCCTACAATGAGCAGTTCTTC.

This clone has just one count. V and J are TRBV29-1 and TRBJ2-1; D is unclear. The CDR3 loop spans 15 amino acids. V lost 5 bases and J 6 bases, leaving 20 bases between the germline ends. The germline gives CDR1 SQVTM, CDR2 ANQGSEA. Written as DNA, the CDR3 is TGCAGCGTTCCCGAGGTAGGCACATACTCCAATGAGCAGTTCTTC. Protein: CSVPEVGTYSNEQFF.